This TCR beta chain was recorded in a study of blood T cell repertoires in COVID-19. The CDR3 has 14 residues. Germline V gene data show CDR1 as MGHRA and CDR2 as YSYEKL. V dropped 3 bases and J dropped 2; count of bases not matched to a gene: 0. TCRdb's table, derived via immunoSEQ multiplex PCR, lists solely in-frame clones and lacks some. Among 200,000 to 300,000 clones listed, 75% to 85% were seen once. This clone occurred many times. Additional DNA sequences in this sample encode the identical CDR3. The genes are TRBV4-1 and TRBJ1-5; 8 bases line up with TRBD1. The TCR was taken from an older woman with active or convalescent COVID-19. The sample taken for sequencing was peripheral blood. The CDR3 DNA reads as TGCGCCAGCAGCCAGGGACAGGGCAATCAGCCCCAGCATTTT. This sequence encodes CASSQGQGNQPQHF.